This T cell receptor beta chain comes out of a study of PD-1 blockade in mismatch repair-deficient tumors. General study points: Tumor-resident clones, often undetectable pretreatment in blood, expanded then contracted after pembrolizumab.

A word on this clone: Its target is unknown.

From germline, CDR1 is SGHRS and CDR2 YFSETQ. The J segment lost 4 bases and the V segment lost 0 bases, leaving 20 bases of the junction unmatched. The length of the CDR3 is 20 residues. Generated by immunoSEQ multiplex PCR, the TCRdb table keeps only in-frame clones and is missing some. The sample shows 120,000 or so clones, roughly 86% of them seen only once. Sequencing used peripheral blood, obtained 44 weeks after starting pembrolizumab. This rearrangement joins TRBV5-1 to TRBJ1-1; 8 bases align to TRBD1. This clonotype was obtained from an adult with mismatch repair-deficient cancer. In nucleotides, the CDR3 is TGCGCCAGCAGCTTGGACGGGTTTATTGGGCAGGGGGCCAGGGGCACTGAAGCTTTCTTT. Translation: CASSLDGFIGQGARGTEAFF.